The source of this TCR beta chain is a study of Graves' ophthalmopathy and Graves' hyperthyroidism (dated by TCRdb to between 2017 and 2018). General notes on the study: Peripheral blood was collected at initial diagnosis, before any treatment. The study used signatures of the TCR beta repertoire to tell Graves' ophthalmopathy apart from Graves' hyperthyroidism and to predict which patients would progress to ophthalmopathy. In total, 135 blood samples were TCR-sequenced: approximately 42 ophthalmopathy, under 85 hyperthyroidism and some 17 hyperthyroidism-to-ophthalmopathy patients. To explore V-J signatures that separate ophthalmopathy from hyperthyroidism, a discovery set of around 97 patients was enrolled, consisting of about 41 with ophthalmopathy and about 60 with stable hyperthyroidism. An independent validation cohort was composed of approximately 18 hyperthyroidism patients and 17 patients who later progressed from hyperthyroidism to ophthalmopathy. In roughly six hyperthyroidism patients, the T-cell repertoires found in thyroid tissue were compared with those found in blood. Following sampling, methimazole starting at 30 mg daily was administered to hyperthyroidism patients, and high-dose intravenous methylprednisolone was administered to ophthalmopathy patients. Broad study findings and their caveats: No statistical method was used to predetermine the sample size, and group allocation was not hidden from the investigators. The 13-signature model separated ophthalmopathy from stable hyperthyroidism with approximately 90% sensitivity and less than 83% specificity in cross-validation, and 80%/75% in the test set. In validation, the model predicted ophthalmopathy progression with about 70% sensitivity and roughly 72% specificity; roughly 12 predicted patients were CT-confirmed with GO in a median of 6.5 months. Most expanded thyroid clonotypes with a frequency above 0.001 also appeared in blood, which suggests that blood repertoires may reflect the immune response in the thyroid.

Remarks on this clonotype: This clone's antigen is unknown. No much larger clonotype is one base removed from it; base qualities were not supplied.

Patients with ophthalmopathy had moderately to severely active disease, with a Clinical Activity Score of 3 or more, a NOSPECS grade of 4 or more, and a disease duration of less than 3 months. Patients were excluded if they had other autoimmune diseases, uncontrolled infections, pregnancy or lactation. Clinical symptoms, serum thyroxine, TRAb, thyroid ultrasound and orbital computed tomography formed the basis of the diagnosis. Using Ficoll-Paque density gradient centrifugation, PBMCs were isolated from 8.5 to 10 ml of fresh peripheral blood. Trizol reagent was used to extract the total RNA, and its quality was then checked on an Agilent 2100 Bioanalyzer. From the cysteine through the phenylalanine, the CDR3 covers 13 amino acids. The CDR3 DNA has 39 bases and is translated from base 1. The V end loses 7 bases and the J end loses 11 bases, and a stretch of 15 bases separates them. For CDR1 and CDR2, the germline V gene (reference sequence) lists LNHDA and SQIVND.

For repertoire sequencing, TCR beta CDR3 regions were amplified from RNA transcripts. The first round was an RT-PCR using HTBI primers with the Qiagen OneStep RT-PCR kit, and this first round was followed by a second-round multiplex PCR, then size selection and purification. Libraries were sequenced on an Illumina HiSeq2000 using paired-end 100 bp reads. In the source study's methods: SOAPnuke was used for read processing, and reads with adapters, uncalled bases, a mean Phred below 15, or no exact constant-primer or identifier match were discarded. COPE v1.2.5 was used to merge the high-quality paired reads. Each unique nucleotide sequence was treated as a clonotype, and MiTCR v1.1 was used to align the clonotypes to the IMGT TRB V, D and J references. Analysis was restricted to V-J combinations with a frequency above 0.0001, which covered roughly 99% of repertoires. A TCR clonal expansion and chaos score per V-J combination was defined as the ratio of F50 clonal expansion to chaos observed in the TCRdist matrix. Welch's t-statistics and random forest were used to reduce features to some 13 V-J combinations, which were fed into a naive Bayes classifier. The similarity between thyroid and blood repertoires was quantified using the Morisita-Horn index. TCRdb cleaned the public reads at Q25 with fastp, built clones with MiXCR and kept in-frame beta chains. Every distinct CDR3 protein forms one entry, paired with its most common genes and DNA. In this record, the V and J calls reflect TCRdb's handling and not the investigators' own analysis. The sample contains approximately 700,000 distinct CDR3 sequences, about two fifths of them found a single time. The ten most abundant clones make up roughly 3.5% of the sample.

The sample was peripheral blood. Here the chain combines TRBV19 and TRBJ1-6; a tentative D match to TRBD1 spans 5 bases. This TCR derives from an adult man with Graves' ophthalmopathy. The CDR3 corresponds to CASMRGGAAPLHF. The DNA is TGTGCCAGTATGCGGGGTGGGGCTGCACCCCTCCACTTT.